These 3 T cell receptor beta chains originate from one sample sequenced in a study of shared clonotypes between healthy human individuals (dated by TCRdb to between 2020 and 2021). CD8 naive samples were CD45RO-negative cells positively selected for CCR7, giving a CD45RA+CCR7+ population that excluded TemRA cells. Library preparation was by the immunoSEQ multiplex PCR assay. TCRdb's version of the immuneACCESS table is confined to in-frame rearrangements and falls short of the full clone set. An unresolved V gene accounts for under half of the shortfall where checked; the remainder is of unknown origin. The sample table shows around 2.1 million clones, and approximately 94% are seen once. The ten largest clones represent over 1.5% of the sample. The material sequenced was naive CD8+ T cells from PBMCs. What this sample's cell subset or site label stands for: CD45RA+CCR7+. The receptors were gathered from a man between 18 and 35 years old in good health. Some clones in this sample may be carry-over from other donors' samples.

This clone was counted between two and nine times. This chain joins TRBV9 and TRBJ2-2; possible D gene TRBD1, 5 bases. The length of the CDR3 is 13 residues. V was clipped by 4 bases and J by 1 base, with 5 bases between them. CDR1 is SGDLS, CDR2 YYNGEE, per germline. CDR3 in amino acids: CASSQGNTGELFF. In nucleotides, the CDR3 is TGTGCCAGCAGCCAGGGGAACACCGGGGAGCTGTTTTTT.

The CDR3 region has the DNA TGTGCCAGCAGTTCCGACAGGGGGGTTGAGGCGGACACCGGGGAGCTGTTTTTT. This gives the protein CASSSDRGVEADTGELFF. The J gene is TRBJ2-2, the V gene TRBV28; 9 bases map to TRBD1. V trimming: 4 bases; J trimming: 3 bases; junction bases outside the gene matches: 12. Germline CDR1 and CDR2: MDHEN and SYDVKM. The CDR3 contains 18 residues.

The chain combines TRBV5-1 with TRBJ2-1; TRBD1 might be the D (6 bases). Trimming took 5 bases from V and 8 from J, leaving 11 bases between them. Germline V lookup: CDR1 SGHRS, CDR2 YFSETQ. This CDR3 comprises 12 residues. The CDR3 region has the DNA TGCGCCAGCAGAACAGGGAACGATGAGCAGTTCTTC. Amino acid sequence: CASRTGNDEQFF.